This T cell receptor beta chain was found in a study of blood T cell repertoires in COVID-19. Study-wide context: Nucleic acid was either cDNA or gDNA, and it came from T cells, B-cell-depleted T cells, or PBMCs.

Original handling: It was from reference gene primer amplification that nucleated cell counts were estimated. This table comes from immunoSEQ multiplex PCR, and its TCRdb copy is limited to in-frame clones, with some not included. V, J and clone size are taken as reported in that table, and D and trimming were inferred from the DNA itself. The table has about 170,000 clones, around three quarters seen once; the top ten hold approximately 8%. This CDR3 contains 16 residues. Losses at the gene ends were 0 bases for V and 2 bases for J; bases not matched to a gene: 4. The germline gives CDR1 MNHEY, CDR2 SVGAGI.

The source is a man between 60 and 75 years old with acute or convalescent COVID-19. The V gene is TRBV6-5, the J gene TRBJ2-3, with 8 bases fitting TRBD2. Source material: peripheral blood. CDR3 DNA: TGTGCCAGCAGTTACTCCACTAGCGGAAACACAGATACGCAGTATTTT. Amino acid sequence: CASSYSTSGNTDTQYF.